In this sample, the clone carrying this T cell receptor (beta chain) is medium-sized (0.01 to 0.1%). The sample comes from a study of T cell repertoires in ileal Crohn's disease. This CDR3 region has 14 residues. Germline assignment: CDR1 SGHVS and CDR2 FQNEAQ. Between the trimmed V and J ends, which lost 2 bases and 4 bases, there was a span of 10 bases. Produced via immunoSEQ multiplex PCR; TCRdb's table is partial and in-frame only. The data contain around 14,000 clones, around three quarters of them singletons. Sequenced sample: ileal tissue. This TCR was recovered from an adult with Crohn's disease. The chain couples TRBV7-8 to TRBJ2-3; possibly TRBD2 for D (7 bases). The DNA of the CDR3 is TGTGCCAGCAGCTTACGGGGGGCCTCAGATACGCAGTATTTT. Protein: CASSLRGASDTQYF.